The 21 T cell receptor beta chains below all came from one sample that was sequenced in a study of CD8 T cells in ankylosing spondylitis. TCRdb reprocessed the 5' RACE reads via MiXCR and lists one record per CDR3 protein. The data hold about 190,000 distinct CDR3 sequences, with 10% to 15% observed a single time. The source material was blood, either unsorted or a sorted T cell fraction (not recorded which). The receptors shown here come from a female donor with ankylosing spondylitis or in good health (not recorded which).

At least ten counts were recorded for this clonotype. The chain carries TRBV6-2 or TRBV6-3 and TRBJ1-5; D is ambiguous. This CDR3 is built from 14 residues. Deletions cut 6 bases from V and 5 bases from J, with 14 bases between. Germline-derived CDR1 and CDR2 are MNHEY and SVGEGT. CDR3 in amino acids: CASRPGLLDQPQHF. The CDR3 nucleotides are TGTGCCAGCAGGCCCGGGCTCTTAGATCAGCCCCAGCATTTT.

About this clonotype: Possible read error: a much larger clone is one base away. The rearrangement uses TRBV5-4 and TRBJ1-1, with D uncertain. From germline, CDR1 is SGHNT and CDR2 YYREEE (reference sequence). The CDR3 has 13 residues. The CDR3: CASSLGKVTEALF. The CDR3 DNA reads TGTGCCAGCAGCTTGGGGAAAGTCACTGAAGCTCTCTTT. The whole variable domain, filled in from reference TRBV5-4 and TRBJ1-1, reads ETGVTQSPTHLIKTRGQQVTLRCSSQSGHNTVSWYQQALGQGPQFIFQYYREEENGRGNFPPRFSGLQFPNYSSELNVNALELDDSALYLCASSLGKVTEALFGQGTRLTVV.

This clonotype was counted many times. The V and J genes are TRBV20-1 and TRBJ1-6; perhaps TRBD1 as D (6 bases). CDR3 length: 13 residues. The germline V and J ends were trimmed by 5 bases and 5 bases, with 10 bases remaining between them. Germline CDR1 reads DFQATT; CDR2 reads SNEGSKA (reference sequence). The CDR3 reads CSAPTGHNSPLHF. CDR3 DNA: TGCAGTGCTCCGACAGGACATAATTCACCCCTCCACTTT.

This clonotype was seen ten or more times. In DNA form, the CDR3 reads TGCAGTGCTAGGAGGGACACCTCCTACGAGCAGTACTTC. Translating gives CSARRDTSYEQYF. The chain has TRBV20-1 and TRBJ2-7, with D possibly being TRBD1 (6 bases). The V and J ends lost 3 bases and 0 bases respectively, with 9 bases between them. CDR1 DFQATT and CDR2 SNEGSKA come from the germline V gene (reference sequence). The CDR3 extends over 13 amino acids.

The J gene is TRBJ1-2, the V gene TRBV2; 9 bases map to TRBD1. Germline V gene lookup returns CDR1 SNHLY and CDR2 FYNNEI. The CDR3 is 13 amino acids. After removal of 7 bases from V and 8 bases from J, the junction contained 8 bases not matched to a gene. The CDR3 reads CASMGQGGRGYTF. CDR3 in DNA: TGTGCCAGCATGGGACAGGGAGGTCGGGGCTACACCTTC.

At least ten counts were recorded for this clonotype. This sequence joins TRBV5-1 and TRBJ1-3, with D possibly matching TRBD1 (6 bases). Germline lookup yields CDR1 SGHRS and CDR2 YFSETQ. The CDR3 is 15 amino acids. The V and J ends lost 3 bases and 0 bases respectively, with 10 bases between them. DNA for the CDR3: TGCGCCAGCAGCTCCGACAGGCTCTCTGGAAACACCATATATTTT. Its translation is CASSSDRLSGNTIYF.

The chain carries TRBV20-1 and TRBJ1-1, with D perhaps TRBD1 (6 bases). CDR3 length equals 10 residues. The V gene's germline CDR1 is DFQATT and CDR2 SNEGSKA (reference sequence). V shed 5 bases and J shed 11 bases, with 12 bases lying between them. CDR3 sequence: CSALTGMAFF. Here the CDR3 DNA reads TGCAGTGCTCTAACAGGGATGGCTTTCTTT.

There are many counts of this clonotype. J is TRBJ1-5 and V is TRBV7-8, with D perhaps matching TRBD1 (5 bases). Between the trimmed V and J ends, which lost 3 bases and 0 bases, there was a span of 15 bases. The germline V gene encodes CDR1 SGHVS and CDR2 FQNEAQ. This CDR3 is built from 17 residues. The CDR3 spells CASSFYQGPNSNQPQHF. The CDR3 DNA reads TGTGCCAGCAGCTTCTATCAGGGTCCTAATAGCAATCAGCCCCAGCATTTT.

The DNA of the CDR3 is TGTGCCAGCAGCCCTATCGGAGGGTCCAGCGGTAGATCTCCTGAGCAGTTCTTC. Its protein product is CASSPIGGSSGRSPEQFF. The chain recombines TRBV11-2 with TRBJ2-1, with D possibly TRBD2 on 6 matching bases. The CDR3 is 18 residues long. V shed 5 bases and J shed 9 bases, with 29 bases lying between them. Per the germline V gene, CDR1 is SGHAT and CDR2 is FQNNGV.

In regard to this clonotype: Since a much larger clone is just one base distant, this may be a read error. The conserved phenylalanine or tryptophan normally closing the CDR3 is absent here, so this likely arose from a read error. V and J are TRBV10-3 and TRBJ1-5, with D possibly being TRBD1 (5 bases). Germline V lookup: CDR1 ENHRY, CDR2 SYGVKD. The CDR3 spans 15 residues. Trimming took 11 bases from V and 4 from J, leaving 21 bases between them. The CDR3 coding sequence is TGTGCCTCCCACAGTGGGGGAGTGTCTAATCAGCCCCAGCATGTT. Its protein is CASHSGGVSNQPQHV.

This clonotype was counted between two and nine times. This CDR3 reads CSVATGRGNQPQHF. DNA of the CDR3: TGCAGCGTAGCCACAGGGAGGGGCAATCAGCCCCAGCATTTT. The chain recombines TRBV29-1 with TRBJ1-5; maybe TRBD1 (6 bases). The CDR3 runs 14 residues. V lost 6 bases to trimming and J lost 2 bases, with 14 bases between them. The germline V gene encodes CDR1 SQVTM and CDR2 ANQGSEA.

This chain uses TRBV6-5 with TRBJ1-4; unclear D gene. Germline V gives CDR1 MNHEY, CDR2 SVGAGI. This CDR3 comprises 15 residues. V lost 0 bases, J lost 8 bases, and 13 bases lay in between. The chain's CDR3 is CASSYSPVPGEKLFF. CDR3 sequence (DNA): TGTGCCAGCAGTTACTCGCCCGTCCCCGGGGAAAAACTGTTTTTT.

This clonotype was counted many times. This chain connects TRBV2 to TRBJ2-2; no clear D. V was trimmed by 1 base and J by 5 bases, leaving 5 bases between them. CDR1 and CDR2 from the germline V gene are SNHLY and FYNNEI. The CDR3 extends over 13 amino acids. DNA for the CDR3: TGTGCCAGCAGTGAAGAATATACCGGGGAGCTGTTTTTT. Translated, it gives CASSEEYTGELFF.

This clonotype has just a few counts. The chain recombines TRBV7-2 with TRBJ2-2; TRBD1 is a possible D gene (5 bases). This CDR3 is built from 15 residues. The V gene's germline CDR1 is SGHTA and CDR2 FQGNSA. Trimming removed 1 base at V and 6 bases at J, with 12 bases between. The DNA for the CDR3 is TGTGCCAGCAGCTTAGATTCAGGGAATCCCGGGGAGCTGTTTTTT. Amino acid sequence: CASSLDSGNPGELFF. The variable domain in full, with the rest retrieved from reference TRBV7-2 and TRBJ2-2, is GAGVSQSPSNKVTEKGKDVELRCDPISGHTALYWYRQSLGQGLEFLIYFQGNSAPDKSGLPSDRFSAERTGGSVSTLTIQRTQQEDSAVYLCASSLDSGNPGELFFGEGSRLTVL.

The chain couples TRBV4-3 to TRBJ1-2, with TRBD1 matching over 8 bases. CDR1 is LGHNA and CDR2 is YSLEER in the germline V gene. This CDR3 has 15 amino acids. The ends lost 3 bases at V and 0 bases at J; junction bases unmatched: 3. CDR3 nucleotides: TGCGCCAGCAGCCAGGAGGACAGGGCTAACTATGGCTACACCTTC. Protein product: CASSQEDRANYGYTF.

This clonotype was observed a few times. CDR3 residues: CASSSLSYEQYF. The DNA of the CDR3 is TGTGCCAGCAGCTCTCTATCCTACGAGCAGTACTTC. This sequence joins TRBV3-1 and TRBJ2-7; no clear D gene. Between the trimmed V and J ends, which lost 5 bases and 1 base, there was a span of 6 bases. This CDR3 has 12 residues. Germline-derived CDR1 and CDR2 are LGHDT and YNNKEL (reference sequence).

The rearrangement uses TRBV19 and TRBJ1-2, with TRBD1 as a possible D gene (5 bases). This CDR3 region has 15 residues. Deletions cut 5 bases from V and 4 bases from J, with 17 bases between. In germline, CDR1 is LNHDA, CDR2 SQIVND (reference sequence). The CDR3 is CASSPTGTGGYGYTF. The CDR3 DNA sequence: TGTGCCAGTAGTCCCACGGGGACTGGGGGCTATGGCTACACCTTC.

This chain joins TRBV20-1 and TRBJ1-3, with TRBD1 as a possible D gene (6 bases). The CDR3 totals 14 residues. With 3 bases removed from V and 0 bases from J, the gap between germline ends came to 9 bases. Germline CDR1 DFQATT, CDR2 SNEGSKA (reference sequence). The CDR3 region is CSASPDSSGNTIYF. The DNA of the CDR3 is TGCAGTGCTAGCCCGGACAGCTCTGGAAACACCATATATTTT.

This chain links TRBV30 with TRBJ1-4; TRBD1 aligns across 10 bases. This CDR3 is built from 14 residues. The ends lost 4 bases at V and 10 bases at J; junction bases unmatched: 9. Germline CDR1 is GTSNPN and CDR2 is SVGIG (reference sequence). CDR3: CAWNRDRGKGKLFF. DNA for the CDR3: TGTGCCTGGAACCGGGACAGGGGTAAGGGAAAACTGTTTTTT.

The chain links TRBV7-2 to TRBJ2-1; a weak D match, TRBD2 (5 bases). From germline, CDR1 is SGHTA and CDR2 FQGNSA. The length of the CDR3 is 16 residues. The V gene lost 2 bases and the J gene lost 4 bases, with 15 bases spanning the gap. The CDR3 DNA reads as TGTGCCAGCAGCTTATGGGGTAGGAGGAGTTACAATGAGCAGTTCTTC. Translating it yields CASSLWGRRSYNEQFF.

The table lists this clonotype with a few counts. The chain combines TRBV20-1 with TRBJ2-6; TRBD1 agrees at 8 bases. Per the germline V gene, CDR1 is DFQATT and CDR2 is SNEGSKA (reference sequence). After removal of 3 bases from V and 0 bases from J, the junction contained 1 base not matched to a gene. This CDR3 comprises 15 residues. The CDR3 region is CSARDRDSGANVLTF. The CDR3 coding sequence is TGCAGTGCTAGGGACAGGGACTCTGGGGCCAACGTCCTGACTTTC.